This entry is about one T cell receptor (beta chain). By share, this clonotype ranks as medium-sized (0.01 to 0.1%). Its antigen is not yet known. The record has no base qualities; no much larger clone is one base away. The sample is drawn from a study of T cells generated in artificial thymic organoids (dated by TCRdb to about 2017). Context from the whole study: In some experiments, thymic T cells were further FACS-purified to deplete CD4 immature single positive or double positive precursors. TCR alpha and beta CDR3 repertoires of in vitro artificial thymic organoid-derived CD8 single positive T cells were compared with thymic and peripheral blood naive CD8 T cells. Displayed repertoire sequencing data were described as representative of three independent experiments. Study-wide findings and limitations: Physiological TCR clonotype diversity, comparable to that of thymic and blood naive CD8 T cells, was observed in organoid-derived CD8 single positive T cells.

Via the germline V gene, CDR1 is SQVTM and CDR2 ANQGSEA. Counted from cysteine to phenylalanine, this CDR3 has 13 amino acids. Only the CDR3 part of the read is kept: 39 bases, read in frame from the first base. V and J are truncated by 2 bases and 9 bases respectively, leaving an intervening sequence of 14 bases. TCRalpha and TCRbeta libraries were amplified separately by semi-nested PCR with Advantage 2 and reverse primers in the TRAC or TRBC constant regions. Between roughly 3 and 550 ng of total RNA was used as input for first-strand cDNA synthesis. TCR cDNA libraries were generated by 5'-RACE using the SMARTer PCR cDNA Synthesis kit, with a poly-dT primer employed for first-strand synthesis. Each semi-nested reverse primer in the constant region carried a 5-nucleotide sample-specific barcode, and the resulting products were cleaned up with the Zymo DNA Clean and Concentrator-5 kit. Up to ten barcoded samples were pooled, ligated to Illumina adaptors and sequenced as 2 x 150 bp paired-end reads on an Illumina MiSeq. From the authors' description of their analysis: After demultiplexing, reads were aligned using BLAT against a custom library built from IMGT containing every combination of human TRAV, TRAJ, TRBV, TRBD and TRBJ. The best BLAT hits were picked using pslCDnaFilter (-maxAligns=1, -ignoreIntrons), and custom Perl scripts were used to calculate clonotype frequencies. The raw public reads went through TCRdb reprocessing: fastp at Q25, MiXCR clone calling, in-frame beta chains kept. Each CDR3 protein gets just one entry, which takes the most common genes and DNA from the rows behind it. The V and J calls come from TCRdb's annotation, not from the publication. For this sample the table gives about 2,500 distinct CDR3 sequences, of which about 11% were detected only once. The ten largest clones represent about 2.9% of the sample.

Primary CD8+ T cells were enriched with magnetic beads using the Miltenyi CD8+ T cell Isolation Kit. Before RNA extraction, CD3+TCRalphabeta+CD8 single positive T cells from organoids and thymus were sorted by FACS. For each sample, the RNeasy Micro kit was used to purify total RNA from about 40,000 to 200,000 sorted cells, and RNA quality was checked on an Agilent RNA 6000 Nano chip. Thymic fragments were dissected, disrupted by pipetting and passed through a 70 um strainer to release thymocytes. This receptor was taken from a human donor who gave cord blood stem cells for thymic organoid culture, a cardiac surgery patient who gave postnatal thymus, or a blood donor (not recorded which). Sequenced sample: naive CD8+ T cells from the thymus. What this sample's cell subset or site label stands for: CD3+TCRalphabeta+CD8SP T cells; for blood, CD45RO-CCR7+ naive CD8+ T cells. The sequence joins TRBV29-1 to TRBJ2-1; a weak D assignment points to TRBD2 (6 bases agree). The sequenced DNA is TGCAGCGTTGAAAGCGGGCGGGGATTTGAGCAGTTCTTC. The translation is CSVESGRGFEQFF.